This T cell receptor beta chain originates from a study of T cell responses to AZD1222 COVID-19 vaccine. Study-wide results and limits: In all cases, repertoires were sampled only after the peak T cell response.

Trimming removed 3 bases from V and 8 bases from J, with 11 bases in between. The CDR3 extends over 12 amino acids. The germline V gene has CDR1 DFQATT and CDR2 SNEGSKA (reference sequence). This table comes from immunoSEQ multiplex PCR, and its TCRdb copy is limited to in-frame clones, with some not included. The table includes 95,000 to 100,000 clones, 86% detected once. As concerns this clone: Antigen specificity is unknown.

This clonotype was sampled from an adult in good health. The genes are TRBV20-1 and TRBJ2-4; D ambiguous. The source was peripheral blood, collected on day 0 of AZD1222 vaccination. The CDR3 region is CSASLPQHIQYF. The CDR3 region has the DNA TGCAGTGCTAGTCTTCCACAGCACATTCAGTACTTC.